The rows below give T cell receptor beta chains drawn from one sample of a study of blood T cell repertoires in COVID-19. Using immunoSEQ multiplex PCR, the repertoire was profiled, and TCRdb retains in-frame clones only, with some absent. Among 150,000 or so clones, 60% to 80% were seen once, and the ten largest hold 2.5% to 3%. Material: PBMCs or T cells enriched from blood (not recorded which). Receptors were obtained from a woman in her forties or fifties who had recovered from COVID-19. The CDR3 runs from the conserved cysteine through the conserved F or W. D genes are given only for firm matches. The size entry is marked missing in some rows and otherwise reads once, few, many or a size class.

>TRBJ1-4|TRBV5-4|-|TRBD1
CASSRDRTATNEKLFF
TGTGCCAGCAGCCGGGACAGGACCGCAACTAATGAAAAACTGTTTTTT
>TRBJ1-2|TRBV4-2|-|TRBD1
CASSQDLGTGASTF
TGTGCCAGCAGCCAAGATCTTGGGACAGGGGCAAGCACCTTC
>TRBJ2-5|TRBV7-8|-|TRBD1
CASSSIVSGQAGGETQYF
TGTGCCAGCAGCTCCATTGTGTCGGGACAGGCGGGCGGGGAGACCCAGTACTTC
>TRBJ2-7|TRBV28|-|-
CASSLGGYEQYF
TGTGCCAGCAGTTTAGGGGGGTACGAGCAGTACTTC
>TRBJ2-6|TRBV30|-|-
CAWSDFTGDFAGSGANVLTF
TGTGCCTGGAGTGACTTTACGGGTGACTTCGCGGGTTCTGGGGCCAACGTCCTGACTTTC
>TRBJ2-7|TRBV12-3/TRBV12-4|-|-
CASSHDSYEQYF
TGTGCCAGCAGCCATGACAGTTACGAGCAGTACTTC
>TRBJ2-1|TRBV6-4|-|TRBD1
CASTRTGGDNEQFF
TGTGCCAGCACCCGGACAGGGGGGGACAATGAGCAGTTCTTC
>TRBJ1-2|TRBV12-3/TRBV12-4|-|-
CASSPGSNYGYTF
TGTGCCAGCAGTCCAGGATCTAACTATGGCTACACCTTC
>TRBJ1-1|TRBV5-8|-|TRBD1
CASSFKGQNMNTEAFF
TGTGCCAGCAGCTTCAAGGGACAGAACATGAACACTGAAGCTTTCTTT
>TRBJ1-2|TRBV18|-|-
CASSAGSSNYGYTF
TGTGCCAGCTCAGCAGGCAGTAGTAACTATGGCTACACCTTC
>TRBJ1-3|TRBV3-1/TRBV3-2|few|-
CASSQDENRARTIYF
TGTGCCAGCAGCCAAGATGAGAACAGGGCAAGGACCATATATTTT
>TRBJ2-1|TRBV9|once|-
CASSVHPQRAGNEQFF
TGTGCCAGCAGCGTTCACCCGCAGCGGGCAGGGAATGAGCAGTTCTTC
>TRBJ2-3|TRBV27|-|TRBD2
CASRTSGRGLASTDTQYF
TGTGCCAGCAGGACTAGCGGGAGGGGACTTGCTAGCACAGATACGCAGTATTTT
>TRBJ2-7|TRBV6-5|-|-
CASSTRQVSYEQYF
TGTGCCAGCAGTACGCGACAGGTCTCCTACGAGCAGTACTTC
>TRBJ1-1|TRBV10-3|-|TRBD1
CAIKLGQGDTEAFF
TGTGCCATCAAATTGGGTCAGGGGGACACTGAAGCTTTCTTT
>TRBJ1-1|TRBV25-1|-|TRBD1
CASSAWTGGRTEAFF
TGTGCCAGCAGTGCCTGGACAGGGGGGAGGACTGAAGCTTTCTTT
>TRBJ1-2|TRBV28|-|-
CASSSHSPGARDYGYTF
TGTGCCAGCAGTTCACACTCCCCAGGGGCTAGGGACTATGGCTACACCTTC
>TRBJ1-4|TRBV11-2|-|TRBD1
CASSRTGLGEKLFF
TGTGCCAGCAGCCGGACAGGGCTGGGTGAAAAACTGTTTTTT
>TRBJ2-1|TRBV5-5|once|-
CASSLAPVNEQFF
TGTGCCAGCAGCTTGGCTCCTGTCAATGAGCAGTTCTTC
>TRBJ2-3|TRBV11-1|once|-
CASSGRQVSDTQYF
TGTGCCAGCAGCGGACGACAGGTTTCAGATACGCAGTATTTT
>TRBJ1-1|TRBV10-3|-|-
CAISDGGRQNTEAFF
TGTGCCATCAGTGACGGAGGACGTCAAAACACTGAAGCTTTCTTT
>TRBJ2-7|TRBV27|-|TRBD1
CASRNSIPNRDSLYEQYF
TGTGCCAGCCGTAACTCAATACCAAACCGGGACAGCCTCTACGAGCAGTACTTC
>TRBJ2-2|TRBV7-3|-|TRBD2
CASSPQRGRTGELFF
TGTGCCAGCAGCCCACAGCGGGGAAGAACCGGGGAGCTGTTTTTT
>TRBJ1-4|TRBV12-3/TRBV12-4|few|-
CASSLLDEKLFF
TGTGCCAGCAGTTTACTCGATGAAAAACTGTTTTTT
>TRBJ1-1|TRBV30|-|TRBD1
CAWSRFGQGRSTEAFF
TGTGCCTGGAGTCGGTTTGGACAGGGGAGGAGCACTGAAGCTTTCTTT
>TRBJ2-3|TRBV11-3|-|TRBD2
CASSLGTSGTDTQYF
TGTGCCAGCAGCTTAGGGACTAGCGGCACAGATACGCAGTATTTT
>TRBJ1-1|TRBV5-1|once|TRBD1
CASSPRLQGITNTEAFF
TGCGCCAGCAGCCCTCGTTTACAGGGGATAACGAACACTGAAGCTTTCTTT
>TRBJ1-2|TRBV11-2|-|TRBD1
CASSSGGYGYTF
TGTGCCAGCAGCTCAGGGGGTTATGGCTACACCTTC
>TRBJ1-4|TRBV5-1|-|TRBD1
CASSTGTGGREKLFF
TGCGCCAGCAGCACAGGGACAGGGGGCAGAGAAAAACTGTTTTTT
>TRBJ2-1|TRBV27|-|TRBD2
CASSLPGASGVSSYNEQFF
TGTGCCAGCAGTTTACCTGGTGCTAGCGGGGTTAGCTCCTACAATGAGCAGTTCTTC
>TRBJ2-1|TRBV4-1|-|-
CASSQEQGRPIYNEQFF
TGCGCCAGCAGCCAAGAACAGGGCCGTCCTATTTACAATGAGCAGTTCTTC
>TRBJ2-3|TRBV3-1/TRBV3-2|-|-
CASSQAPALETSTDTQYF
TGTGCCAGCAGCCAAGCGCCAGCGCTCGAGACTAGCACAGATACGCAGTATTTT
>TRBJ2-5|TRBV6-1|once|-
CASSEGGTVQETQYF
TGTGCCAGCAGTGAGGGGGGTACTGTCCAAGAGACCCAGTACTTC